The present T cell receptor (beta chain) was sequenced within a study of T cell responses to AZD1222 COVID-19 vaccine. General study results and limits: Among the donors, most were white British and more were female, and clonal diversity was possibly underestimated. Along spike, vaccine-associated CD4 TCRs were found throughout, with dominance at 160-218 and 743-854. Seropositivity was recorded at baseline in only 6 or 7 AZD1222 recipients. Breadth and depth of Spike-specific TCRs rose after two AZD1222 doses.

The CDR3 runs 16 residues. J lost 0 bases, V lost 6 bases, and 8 bases had no gene match. CDR1 and CDR2 (germline): SGHTA, FQGNSA. About this clone: Antigen specificity is unknown.

Using immunoSEQ multiplex PCR, the repertoire was profiled, and TCRdb retains in-frame clones only, with some absent. The sample lists 99,000 or so clones; over 80% were seen once. The genes are TRBV7-2 and TRBJ1-1, with 9 bases that match TRBD1. The origin of this receptor is an adult in good health. The sequencing used peripheral blood, collected on day 0 of AZD1222 vaccination. CDR3 nucleotide sequence: TGTGCCAGCAGACGGGGACAGGGTTATATGAACACTGAAGCTTTCTTT. This gives the protein CASRRGQGYMNTEAFF.